The sample holds many counts of the clone carrying this T cell receptor (beta chain). The sample comes from a study of molecular identifiers for immune sequencing clone quantification. MiXCR, applied by TCRdb to the PCR reads, yields one record per CDR3 protein. There are over 600,000 distinct CDR3 sequences in the sample; about 20% occur only once, and around 0.86% lies in the top ten. The V gene lost 5 bases and the J gene lost 1 base, with 9 bases spanning the gap. Germline CDR1 and CDR2: MGHDK and SYGVNS. This CDR3 has 13 amino acids. Naive CD8 T cells underwent sorting with the CD8+CD4-CCR7+CD45RA+ definition.

The sample was naive CD8+ T cells from blood, with Jurkat cell RNA spiked in. As to subset: FACS-sorted CD8+CD4-CCR7+CD45RA+ naive T cells. V and J are TRBV25-1 and TRBJ2-7; D is perhaps TRBD1 (6 bases). The TCR was taken from a human donor in good health. Some libraries in this study had Jurkat cell RNA spiked in. The CDR3 reads CASSKTGSYEQYF. The CDR3 coding sequence is TGTGCCAGCAGTAAGACAGGTTCCTACGAGCAGTACTTC.